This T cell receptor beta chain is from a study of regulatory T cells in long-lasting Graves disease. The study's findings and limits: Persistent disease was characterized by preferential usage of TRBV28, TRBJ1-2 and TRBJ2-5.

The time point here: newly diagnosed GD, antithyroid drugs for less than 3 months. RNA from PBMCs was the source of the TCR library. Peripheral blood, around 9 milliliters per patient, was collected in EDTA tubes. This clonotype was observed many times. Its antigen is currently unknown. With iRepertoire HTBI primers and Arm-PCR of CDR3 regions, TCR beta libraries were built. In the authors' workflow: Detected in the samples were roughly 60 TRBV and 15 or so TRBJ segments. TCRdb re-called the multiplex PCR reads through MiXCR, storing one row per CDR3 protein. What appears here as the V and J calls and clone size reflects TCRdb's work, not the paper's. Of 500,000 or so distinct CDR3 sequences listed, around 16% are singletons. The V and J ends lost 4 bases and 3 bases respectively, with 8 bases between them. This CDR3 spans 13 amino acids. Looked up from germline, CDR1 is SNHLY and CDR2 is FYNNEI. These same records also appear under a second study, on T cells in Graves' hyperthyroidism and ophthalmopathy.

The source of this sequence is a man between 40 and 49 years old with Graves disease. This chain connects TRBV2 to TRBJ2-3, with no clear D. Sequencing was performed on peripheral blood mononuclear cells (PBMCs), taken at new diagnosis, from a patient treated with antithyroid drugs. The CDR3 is CASSVGYTDTQYF. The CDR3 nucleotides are TGTGCCAGCAGTGTGGGCTATACAGATACGCAGTATTTT.